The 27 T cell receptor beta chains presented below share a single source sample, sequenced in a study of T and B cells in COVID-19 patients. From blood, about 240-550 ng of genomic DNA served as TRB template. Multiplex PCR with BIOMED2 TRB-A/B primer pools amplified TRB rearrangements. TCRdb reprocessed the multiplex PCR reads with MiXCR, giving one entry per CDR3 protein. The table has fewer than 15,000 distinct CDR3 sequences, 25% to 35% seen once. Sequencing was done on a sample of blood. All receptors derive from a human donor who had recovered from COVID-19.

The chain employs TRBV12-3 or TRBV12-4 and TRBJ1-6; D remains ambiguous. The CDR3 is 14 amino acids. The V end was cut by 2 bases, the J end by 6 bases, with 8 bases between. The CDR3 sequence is CASSLQAVNSPLHF. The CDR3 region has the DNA TGTGCCAGCAGTTTACAGGCAGTTAATTCACCCCTCCACTTT.

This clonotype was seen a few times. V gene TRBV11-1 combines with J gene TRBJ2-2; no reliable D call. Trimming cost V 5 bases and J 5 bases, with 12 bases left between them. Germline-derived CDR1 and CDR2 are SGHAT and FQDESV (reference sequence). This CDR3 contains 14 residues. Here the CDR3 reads CASSPQQRTGELFF. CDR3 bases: TGTGCCAGCAGCCCACAACAGCGAACCGGGGAGCTGTTTTTT.

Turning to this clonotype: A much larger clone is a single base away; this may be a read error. The CDR3 here is CASSFVSYNEQFF. The CDR3 DNA reads TGTGCCAGCAGTTTCGTTTCCTACAATGAGCAGTTCTTC. V and J are TRBV27 and TRBJ2-1; D remains ambiguous. Germline-derived CDR1 and CDR2 are MNHEY and SMNVEV (reference sequence). The V end was cut by 3 bases, the J end by 1 base, with 4 bases between. CDR3 size: 13 residues.

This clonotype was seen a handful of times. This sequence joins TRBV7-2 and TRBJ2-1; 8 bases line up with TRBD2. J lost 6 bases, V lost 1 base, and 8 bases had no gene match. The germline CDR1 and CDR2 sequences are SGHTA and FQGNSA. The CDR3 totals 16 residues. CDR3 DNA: TGTGCCAGCAGCTTAGGTAGGGTAGCGGGGCTCAATGAGCAGTTCTTC. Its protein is CASSLGRVAGLNEQFF.

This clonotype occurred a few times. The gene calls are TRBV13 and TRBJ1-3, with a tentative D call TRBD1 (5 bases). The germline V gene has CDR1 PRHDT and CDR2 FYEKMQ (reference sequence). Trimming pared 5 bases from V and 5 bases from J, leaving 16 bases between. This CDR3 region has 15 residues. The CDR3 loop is CASSLEGQLRNTIYF. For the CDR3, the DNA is TGTGCCAGCAGCCTGGAGGGGCAGCTACGAAACACCATATATTTT.

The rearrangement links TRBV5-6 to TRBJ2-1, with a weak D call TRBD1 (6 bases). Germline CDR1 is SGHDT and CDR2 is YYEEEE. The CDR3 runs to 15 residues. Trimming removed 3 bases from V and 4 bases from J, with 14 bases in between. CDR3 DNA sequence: TGTGCCAGCAGCTCCAGGGGTCGCCCTTACAATGAGCAGTTCTTC. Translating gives CASSSRGRPYNEQFF.

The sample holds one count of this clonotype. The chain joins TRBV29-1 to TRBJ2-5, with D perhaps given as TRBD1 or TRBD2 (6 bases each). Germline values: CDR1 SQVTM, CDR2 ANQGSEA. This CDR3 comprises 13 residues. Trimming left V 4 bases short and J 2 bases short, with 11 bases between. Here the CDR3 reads CSVGGGRQETQYF. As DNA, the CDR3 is TGCAGCGTTGGAGGGGGGCGGCAAGAGACCCAGTACTTC.

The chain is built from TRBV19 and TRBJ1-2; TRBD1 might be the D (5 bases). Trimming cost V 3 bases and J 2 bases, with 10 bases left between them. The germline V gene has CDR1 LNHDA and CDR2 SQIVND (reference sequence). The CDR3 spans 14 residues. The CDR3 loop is CASSIPGLNYGYTF. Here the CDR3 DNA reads TGTGCCAGTAGTATCCCGGGGCTGAACTATGGCTACACCTTC.

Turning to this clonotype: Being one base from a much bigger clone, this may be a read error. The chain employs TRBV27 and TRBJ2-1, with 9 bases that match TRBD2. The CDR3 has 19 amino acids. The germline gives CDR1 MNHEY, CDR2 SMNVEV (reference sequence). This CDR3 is CASSLRVRSIAGEYKEQFF. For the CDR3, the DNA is TGTGCCAGCAGTTTGAGAGTAAGATCGATAGCGGGAGAATACAAAGAGCAGTTCTTC.

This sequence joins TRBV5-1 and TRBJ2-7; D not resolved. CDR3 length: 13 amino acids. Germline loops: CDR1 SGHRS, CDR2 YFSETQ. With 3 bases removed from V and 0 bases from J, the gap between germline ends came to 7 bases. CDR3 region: CASSSSDSYEQYF. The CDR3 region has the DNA TGCGCCAGCAGCTCGAGCGACTCCTACGAGCAGTACTTC.

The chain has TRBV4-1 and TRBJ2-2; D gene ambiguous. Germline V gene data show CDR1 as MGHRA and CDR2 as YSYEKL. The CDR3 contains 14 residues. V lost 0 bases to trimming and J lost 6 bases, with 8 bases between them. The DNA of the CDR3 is TGCGCCAGCAGCCAAGACTTGCTCGCCGGGGAGCTGTTTTTT. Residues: CASSQDLLAGELFF.

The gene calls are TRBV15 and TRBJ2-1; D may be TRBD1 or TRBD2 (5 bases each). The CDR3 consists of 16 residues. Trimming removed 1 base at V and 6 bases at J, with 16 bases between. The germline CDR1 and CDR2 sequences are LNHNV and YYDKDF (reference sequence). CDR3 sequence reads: CATSRAGKGTFNEQFF. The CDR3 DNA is TGTGCCACCAGCAGAGCTGGGAAGGGGACCTTCAATGAGCAGTTCTTC.

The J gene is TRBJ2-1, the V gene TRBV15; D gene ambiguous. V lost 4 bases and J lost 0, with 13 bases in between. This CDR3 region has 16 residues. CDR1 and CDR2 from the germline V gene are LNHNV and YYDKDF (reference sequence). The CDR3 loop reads CATSKPERSSYNEQFF. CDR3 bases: TGTGCCACCAGCAAACCAGAACGAAGCTCCTACAATGAGCAGTTCTTC. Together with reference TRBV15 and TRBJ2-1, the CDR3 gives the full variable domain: DAMVIQNPRYQVTQFGKPVTLSCSQTLNHNVMYWYQQKSSQAPKLLFHYYDKDFNNEADTPDNFQSRRPNTSFCFLDIRSPGLGDTAMYLCATSKPERSSYNEQFFGPGTRLTVL.

The CDR3 reads CASSLSPPASTDTQYF. CDR3 DNA sequence: TGTGCCAGCAGTTTATCCCCCCCGGCTAGCACAGATACGCAGTATTTT. The chain carries TRBV27 and TRBJ2-3; D is undetermined. The germline gives CDR1 MNHEY, CDR2 SMNVEV (reference sequence). The CDR3 has 16 residues. The ends were cut back, 0 bases at V and 0 bases at J, with 10 bases in the middle.

In DNA, the CDR3 is TGCAGCGTTAGCGGGATGTCCACAGATACGCAGTATTTT. This gives the protein CSVSGMSTDTQYF. The chain links TRBV29-1 to TRBJ2-3, with 7 bases identical to TRBD2. Germline V gene lookup returns CDR1 SQVTM and CDR2 ANQGSEA. The CDR3 extends over 13 amino acids. Trimming at V came to 5 bases and at J to 2 bases, leaving 4 bases not matched to a gene.

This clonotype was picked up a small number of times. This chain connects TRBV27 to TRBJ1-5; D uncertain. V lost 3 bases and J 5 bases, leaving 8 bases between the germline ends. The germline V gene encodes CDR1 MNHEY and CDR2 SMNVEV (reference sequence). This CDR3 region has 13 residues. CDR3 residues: CASSFGGDQPQHF. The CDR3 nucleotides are TGTGCCAGCAGTTTCGGAGGAGATCAGCCCCAGCATTTT.

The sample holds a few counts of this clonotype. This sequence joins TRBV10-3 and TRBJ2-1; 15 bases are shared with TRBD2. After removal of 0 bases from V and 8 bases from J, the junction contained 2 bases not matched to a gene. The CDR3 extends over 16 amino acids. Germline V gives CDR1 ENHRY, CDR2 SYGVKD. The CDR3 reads CAISESRTSGRDEQFF. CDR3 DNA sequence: TGTGCCATCAGTGAGTCAAGGACTAGCGGGAGGGATGAGCAGTTCTTC.

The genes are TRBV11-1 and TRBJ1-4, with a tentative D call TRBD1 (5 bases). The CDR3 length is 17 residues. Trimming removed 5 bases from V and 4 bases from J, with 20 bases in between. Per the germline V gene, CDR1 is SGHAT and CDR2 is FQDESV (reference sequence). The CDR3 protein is CASSQGERAFINEKLFF. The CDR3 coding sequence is TGTGCCAGCAGCCAAGGGGAGCGAGCCTTTATTAATGAAAAACTGTTTTTT.

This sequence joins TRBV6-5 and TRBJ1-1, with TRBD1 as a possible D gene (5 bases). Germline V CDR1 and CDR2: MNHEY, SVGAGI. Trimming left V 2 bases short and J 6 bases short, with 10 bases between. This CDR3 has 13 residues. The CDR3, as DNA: TGTGCCAGCAGTTACAGGGGAGTACCTGAAGCTTTCTTT. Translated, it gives CASSYRGVPEAFF.

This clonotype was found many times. Here the CDR3 DNA reads TGTGCCAGCAGTTCTACAGGGAACAATCAGCCCCAGCATTTT. This translates into CASSSTGNNQPQHF. The chain couples TRBV6-5 to TRBJ1-5; TRBD1 might be the D (6 bases). The CDR3 is made up of 14 amino acids. The germline gives CDR1 MNHEY, CDR2 SVGAGI. V lost 4 bases, J lost 3 bases, and 10 bases lay in between.

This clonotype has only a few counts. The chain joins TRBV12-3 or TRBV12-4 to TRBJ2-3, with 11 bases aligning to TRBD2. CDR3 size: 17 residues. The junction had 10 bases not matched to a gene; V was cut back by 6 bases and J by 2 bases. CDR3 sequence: CASSLELAGAVTDTQYF. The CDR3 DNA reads TGTGCCAGCAGCTTGGAACTAGCGGGGGCCGTCACAGATACGCAGTATTTT.

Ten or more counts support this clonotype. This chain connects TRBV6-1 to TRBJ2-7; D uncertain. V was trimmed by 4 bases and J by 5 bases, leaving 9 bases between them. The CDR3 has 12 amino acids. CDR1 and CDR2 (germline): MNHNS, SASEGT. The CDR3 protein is CASSGGSHEQYF. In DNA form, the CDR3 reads TGTGCCAGCAGTGGGGGATCCCACGAGCAGTACTTC.

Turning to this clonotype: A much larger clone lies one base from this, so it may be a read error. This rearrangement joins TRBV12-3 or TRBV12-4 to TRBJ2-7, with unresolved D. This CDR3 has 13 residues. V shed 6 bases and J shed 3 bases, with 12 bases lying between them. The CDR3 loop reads CASSPPGRYEQYF. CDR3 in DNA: TGTGCCAGCAGCCCCCCCGGCCGCTACGAGCAGTACTTC.

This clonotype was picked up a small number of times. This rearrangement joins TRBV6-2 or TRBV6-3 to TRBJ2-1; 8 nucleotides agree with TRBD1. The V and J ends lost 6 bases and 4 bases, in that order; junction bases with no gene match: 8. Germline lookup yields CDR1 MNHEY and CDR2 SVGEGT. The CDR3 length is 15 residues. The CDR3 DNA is TGTGCCAGCAGACGACCGGGACAGGAGTACAATGAGCAGTTCTTC. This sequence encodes CASRRPGQEYNEQFF.

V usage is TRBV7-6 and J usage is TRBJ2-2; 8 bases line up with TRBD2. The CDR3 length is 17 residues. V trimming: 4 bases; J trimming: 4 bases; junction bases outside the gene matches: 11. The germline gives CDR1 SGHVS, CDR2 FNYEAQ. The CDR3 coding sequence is TGTGCCAGCAGCTCCTCGGGGGGGCGGCGGAGCACCGGGGAGCTGTTTTTT. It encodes CASSSSGGRRSTGELFF.

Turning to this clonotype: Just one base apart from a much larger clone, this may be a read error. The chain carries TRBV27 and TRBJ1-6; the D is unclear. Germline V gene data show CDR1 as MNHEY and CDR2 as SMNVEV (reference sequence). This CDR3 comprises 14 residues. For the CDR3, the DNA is TGTGCCAGCAGTTCGGCAGGCTATAATTCACCCATCCACTTT. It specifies CASSSAGYNSPIHF.

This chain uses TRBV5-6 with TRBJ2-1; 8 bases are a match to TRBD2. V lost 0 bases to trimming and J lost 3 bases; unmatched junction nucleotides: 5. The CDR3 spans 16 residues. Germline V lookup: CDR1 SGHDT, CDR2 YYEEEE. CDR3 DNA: TGTGCCAGCAGCTTGGGGCTAGCGGGTTTCTACAATGAGCAGTTCTTC. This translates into CASSLGLAGFYNEQFF.